This TCR beta chain is from a study of CD8+ T cells in alopecia areata. This CDR3 contains 14 residues. Trimming took off 1 base at V and 5 bases at J, with 14 bases between the two ends. The germline V gene encodes CDR1 GTSNPN and CDR2 SVGIG (reference sequence). About this clone itself: Its antigen is undetermined.

Points from the study as a whole: Clonality was higher in lesional than normal scalp, especially in alopecia totalis/universalis.

Following RNA extraction, reverse transcription yielded cDNA that acted as the sequencing template. The table came from immunoSEQ multiplex PCR; TCRdb's copy has only in-frame clones and leaves some out. The table records about 120,000 clones, about 49% of them present only once. The chain has TRBV30 and TRBJ2-5; D is ambiguous. This receptor was taken from a human donor with alopecia areata. This sample comprised CD8+ T cells sorted from blood, obtained at week 0. CDR3 residues: CAWSALGGWETQYF. DNA of the CDR3: TGTGCCTGGAGTGCCCTCGGCGGATGGGAGACCCAGTACTTC.